This T cell receptor beta chain derives from a study of T-cell reconstitution after alpha-beta-depleted transplantation in children. General study results and limits: Some patients' high day-60 TCRbeta diversity was attributed to recipient cells surviving conditioning. After transplant, at about two months, alpha-beta T cells were reportedly derived from several hundred expanded graft clones.

Trimming took 5 bases from V and 0 from J, leaving 11 bases between them. The germline V gene has CDR1 SGHNT and CDR2 YENEEA. The CDR3 sequence is 15 residues long. About this clonotype: Its antigen is not known.

A library of TCRbeta sequences, prepared with unique molecular identifiers, was generated. TCRdb called the PCR reads again in MiXCR, with one record for every CDR3 protein. The sample lists approximately 630,000 distinct CDR3 sequences; around 13% were seen once. The source was PBMCs, collected before TCRalphabeta/CD19-depleted stem cell transplant. The chain couples TRBV11-3 to TRBJ2-1; possible D gene TRBD2, 7 bases. The TCR sequence derives from a girl aged 2-10 years with congenital amegakaryocytic thrombocytopenia, due to receive a stem cell transplant. The CDR3 here is CASSPGEGSYNEQFF. Here the CDR3 DNA reads TGTGCCAGCAGCCCAGGGGAGGGCTCCTACAATGAGCAGTTCTTC. Complete variable domain (other parts from reference TRBV11-3 and TRBJ2-1): EAGVVQSPRYKIIEKKQPVAFWCNPISGHNTLYWYLQNLGQGPELLIRYENEEAVDDSQLPKDRFSAERLKGVDSTLKIQPAELGDSAVYLCASSPGEGSYNEQFFGPGTRLTVL.